One sample yielded the 6 T cell receptor beta chains listed below, sequenced in a study of T cell responses to AZD1222 COVID-19 vaccine. Data came from immunoSEQ multiplex PCR; TCRdb stores just in-frame clones and leaves some out. This sample has around 150,000 clones, with about 90% found just once. The specimen comprised peripheral blood, sampled 28 days after the second AZD1222 dose. The source is an adult who received the AZD1222 COVID-19 vaccine.

This chain connects TRBV7-9 to TRBJ1-2; D gene ambiguous. CDR1 SEHNR and CDR2 FQNEAQ come from the germline V gene (reference sequence). The V and J ends lost 5 bases and 2 bases respectively, with 12 bases between them. CDR3 length: 14 amino acids. The CDR3: CASSHLRVNYGYTF. Here the CDR3 DNA reads TGTGCCAGCAGCCATCTTAGGGTAAACTATGGCTACACCTTC.

This clone was detected once. The rearrangement joins TRBV3-1 (or the pseudogene TRBV3-2) to TRBJ1-2; 7 positions match TRBD1. The ends lost 0 bases at V and 4 bases at J; junction bases unmatched: 8. This CDR3 comprises 16 residues. From germline, CDR1 is LGHDT and CDR2 YNNKEL (reference sequence). The CDR3 sequence: CASSQDDRVPSYGYTF. In DNA form, the CDR3 reads TGTGCCAGCAGCCAAGACGACAGGGTGCCGAGCTATGGCTACACCTTC.

The V gene is TRBV6-5, the J gene TRBJ2-6; D possibly corresponds to TRBD1 (6 bases). Germline V CDR1 and CDR2: MNHEY, SVGAGI. Deletions cut 5 bases from V and 2 bases from J, with 10 bases between. CDR3 length equals 15 residues. Here the CDR3 DNA reads TGTGCCAGCAGTCAGGGGCGGGCTGGGGCCAACGTCCTGACTTTC. It specifies CASSQGRAGANVLTF.

With regard to this clone: At the DNA level, this CDR3 is encoded by other sequences in the same sample as well. The rearrangement uses TRBV12-3 or TRBV12-4 and TRBJ2-5, with D uncertain. V lost 6 bases and J lost 2, with 4 bases in between. This CDR3 region has 11 residues. For the CDR3, the DNA is TGTGCCAGCAGCCTACAAGAGACCCAGTACTTC. Amino acids: CASSLQETQYF.

V and J are TRBV19 and TRBJ2-7, with 7 bases lining up with TRBD1. V lost 3 bases, J lost 3 bases, and 8 bases stayed unmatched. The CDR3 runs to 15 residues. In germline, CDR1 is LNHDA, CDR2 SQIVND (reference sequence). CDR3 protein: CASSIRGQVGYEQYF. The CDR3 nucleotides are TGTGCCAGTAGTATTCGAGGACAGGTAGGCTACGAGCAGTACTTC. The complete variable domain, with remaining parts taken from reference TRBV19 and TRBJ2-7, reads DGGITQSPKYLFRKEGQNVTLSCEQNLNHDAMYWYRQDPGQGLRLIYYSQIVNDFQKGDIAEGYSVSREKKESFPLTVTSAQKNPTAFYLCASSIRGQVGYEQYFGPGTRLTVT.

The V gene is TRBV7-2, the J gene TRBJ2-1; D gene unclear. The germline gives CDR1 SGHTA, CDR2 FQGNSA. V lost 0 bases to trimming and J lost 0 bases, with 12 bases between them. The CDR3 is 17 residues long. The CDR3 is CASSLASADGSYNEQFF. The CDR3 DNA reads as TGTGCCAGCAGCTTAGCGTCTGCCGACGGCTCCTACAATGAGCAGTTCTTC.